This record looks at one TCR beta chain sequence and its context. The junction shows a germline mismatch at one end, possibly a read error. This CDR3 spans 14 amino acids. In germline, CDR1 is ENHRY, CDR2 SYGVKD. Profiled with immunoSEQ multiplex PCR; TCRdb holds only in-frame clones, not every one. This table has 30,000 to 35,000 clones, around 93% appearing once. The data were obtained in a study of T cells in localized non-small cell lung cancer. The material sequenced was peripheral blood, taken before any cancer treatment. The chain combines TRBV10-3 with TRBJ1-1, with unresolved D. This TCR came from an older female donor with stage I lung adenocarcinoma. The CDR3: CASSPRTGNTEAFF. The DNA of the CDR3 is TGTGCCAGCAGTCCTCGGACGGGGAACACTGAAGCTTTCTTT.